This record covers a single T cell receptor (beta chain). In its sample, this clonotype was seen once. Which antigen it targets is not known. No per-base quality is available; no much larger clone lies one base away. Evidence from one read is weak. The data stem from a study of CD8 T cells in ankylosing spondylitis (dated by TCRdb to 2016 to 2017). As for the study more broadly: The study profiled T cell receptor beta repertoires in healthy donors and ankylosing spondylitis patients to find disease-linked TCR variants. The whole study cohort included 108 healthy donors and some 27 ankylosing spondylitis patients. Peripheral blood samples were taken, and synovial fluid was additionally collected from ankylosing spondylitis patients. The investigation overall reported the following: In peripheral blood, the disease-linked clones were found at relatively low frequencies and had a CD8+ phenotype. Some motif variants were previously reported in synovial fluid and blood of reactive arthritis patients, suggesting common disease-initiation mechanisms. The disease-linked clones were reported to be significantly enriched in matched synovial fluid samples from ankylosing spondylitis patients. Blood from ankylosing spondylitis patients appeared to be characterized by a TCR beta motif made up of eight highly homologous amino acid variants.

According to the germline V gene, CDR1 reads SGHTA and CDR2 reads FQGNSA. The germline V end is reduced by 4 bases and the J end by 6 bases; junction bases left unmatched: 6. Including cysteine and phenylalanine, the CDR3 has 14 amino acids. This entry keeps only the CDR3 DNA: 42 bases, framed from base 1. Sequencer: Illumina HiSeq 2500. Quantitative 5'-RACE with molecular barcodes was the method used to prepare the TCR beta libraries. Processing in the source paper ran as follows. A new computational method based on a probabilistic model of VDJ rearrangement was used to identify disease-linked TCR variants. TCRdb itself trimmed the public reads at Q25 with fastp, ran MiXCR and retained productive beta chains. Entries are consolidated by CDR3 protein sequence, retaining the most common genes and DNA. For this entry, the V and J calls and clone size follow TCRdb and not the study's own pipeline. The sample data list about 100,000 distinct CDR3 sequences, and 24% of these were observed just once. The ten largest clones take up approximately 13% of the sample.

Synovial fluid samples were matched to blood samples from the same ankylosing spondylitis patients. This clonotype was obtained from a male donor with ankylosing spondylitis. The material sequenced was synovial fluid, either unsorted or a sorted T cell fraction (not recorded which). Recombination joined TRBV7-2 with TRBJ2-1; the junction holds 7 bases that match TRBD1. The bases read TGTGCCAGCAGCTACCAGACAGGGTCCAATGAGCAGTTCTTC. It encodes CASSYQTGSNEQFF.